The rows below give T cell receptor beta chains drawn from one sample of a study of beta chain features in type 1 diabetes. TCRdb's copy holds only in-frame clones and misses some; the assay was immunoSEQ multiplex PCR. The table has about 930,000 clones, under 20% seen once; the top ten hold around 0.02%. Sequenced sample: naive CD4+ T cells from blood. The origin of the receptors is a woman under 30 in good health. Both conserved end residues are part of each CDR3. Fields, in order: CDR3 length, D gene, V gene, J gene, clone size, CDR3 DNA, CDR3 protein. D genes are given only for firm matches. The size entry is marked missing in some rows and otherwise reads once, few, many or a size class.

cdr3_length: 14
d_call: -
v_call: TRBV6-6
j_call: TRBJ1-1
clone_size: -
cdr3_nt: TGTGCCAGCAGTGCCCCTCATCGGAACACTGAAGCTTTCTTT
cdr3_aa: CASSAPHRNTEAFF

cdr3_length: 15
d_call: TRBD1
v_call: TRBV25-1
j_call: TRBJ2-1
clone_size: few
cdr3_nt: TGTGCCAGCAGTGCCCCCGGGACAGCATACAATGAGCAGTTCTTC
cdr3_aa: CASSAPGTAYNEQFF

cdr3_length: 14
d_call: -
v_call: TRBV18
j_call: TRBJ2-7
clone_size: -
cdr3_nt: TGTGCCAGCTCACCTAGCGCAATCTCCTACGAGCAGTACTTC
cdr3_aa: CASSPSAISYEQYF

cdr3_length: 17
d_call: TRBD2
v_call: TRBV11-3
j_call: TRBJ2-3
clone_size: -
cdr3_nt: TGTGCCAGCAGCTTAGTCCACGGGGTAGCGGGAGACGATACGCAGTATTTT
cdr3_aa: CASSLVHGVAGDDTQYF

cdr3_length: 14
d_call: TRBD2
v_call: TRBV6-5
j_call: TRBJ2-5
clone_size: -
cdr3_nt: TGTGCCAGCAGTCCGACGGGGGGGCCAGAGACCCAGTACTTC
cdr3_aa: CASSPTGGPETQYF

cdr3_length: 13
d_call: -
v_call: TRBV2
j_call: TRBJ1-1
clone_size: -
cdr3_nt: TGTGCCAGCAGCACCGATATTAGTCCTGAAGCTTTCTTT
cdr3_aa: CASSTDISPEAFF

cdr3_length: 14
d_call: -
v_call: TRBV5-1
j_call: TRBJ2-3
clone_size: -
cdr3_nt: TGCGCCAGCAGGTATAGCTTGAGCACAGATACGCAGTATTTT
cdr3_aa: CASRYSLSTDTQYF

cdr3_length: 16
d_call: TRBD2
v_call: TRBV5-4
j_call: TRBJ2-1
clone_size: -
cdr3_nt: TGTGCCAGCAGCTTTAGCGGGAGGGCCTTAGGCAATGAGCAGTTCTTC
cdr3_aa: CASSFSGRALGNEQFF

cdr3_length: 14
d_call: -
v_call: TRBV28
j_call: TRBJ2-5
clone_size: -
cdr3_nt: TGTGCCAGCAATCGGGGGACAGTTCAAGAGACCCAGTACTTC
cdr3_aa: CASNRGTVQETQYF

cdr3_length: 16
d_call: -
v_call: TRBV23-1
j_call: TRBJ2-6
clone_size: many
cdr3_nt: TGCGCCAGCAGTCAATCGGCCCACTCTGGGGCCAACGTCCTGACTTTC
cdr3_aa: CASSQSAHSGANVLTF

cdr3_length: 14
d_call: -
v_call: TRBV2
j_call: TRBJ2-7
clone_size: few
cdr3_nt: TGTGCCAGCAGTCGCGACAGCAGCTCCTACGAGCAGTACTTC
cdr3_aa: CASSRDSSSYEQYF

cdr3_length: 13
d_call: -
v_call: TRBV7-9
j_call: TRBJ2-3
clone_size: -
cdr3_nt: TGTGCCAGCAGCTTTAGCGGAGAGGATACGCAGTATTTT
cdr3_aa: CASSFSGEDTQYF

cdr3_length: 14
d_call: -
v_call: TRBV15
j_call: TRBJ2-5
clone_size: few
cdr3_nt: TGTGCCACCAGCAGGGACAGACCTGGGGAGACCCAGTACTTC
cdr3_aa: CATSRDRPGETQYF

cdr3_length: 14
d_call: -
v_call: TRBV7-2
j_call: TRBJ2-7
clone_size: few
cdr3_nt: TGTGCCAGCAGCTTAATAGCGCCGCGAGGGGAGCAGTACTTC
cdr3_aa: CASSLIAPRGEQYF

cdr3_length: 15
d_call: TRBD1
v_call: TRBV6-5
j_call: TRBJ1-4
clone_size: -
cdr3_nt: TGTGCCAGCAGTTACGGAGGGGGCCGGGTTGAAAAACTGTTTTTT
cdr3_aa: CASSYGGGRVEKLFF

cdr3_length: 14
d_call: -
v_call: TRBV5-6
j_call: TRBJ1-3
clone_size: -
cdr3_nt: TGTGCCAGCAGTTTCGGCCACTCTGGAAACACCATATATTTT
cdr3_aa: CASSFGHSGNTIYF

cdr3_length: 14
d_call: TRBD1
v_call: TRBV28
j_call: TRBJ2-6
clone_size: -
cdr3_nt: TGTGCCAGCAGTTTCAGGGGGAGGGCCAACGTCCTGACTTTC
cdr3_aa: CASSFRGRANVLTF

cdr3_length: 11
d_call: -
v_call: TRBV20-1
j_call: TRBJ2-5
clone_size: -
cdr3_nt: TGCAGTGCTAGAAAGGACGAGACCCAGTACTTC
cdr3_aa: CSARKDETQYF

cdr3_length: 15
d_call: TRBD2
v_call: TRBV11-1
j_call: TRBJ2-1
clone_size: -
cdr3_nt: TGTGCCAGCAGCCCCCGGGGAGGGTTGAGGGATGAGCAGTTCTTC
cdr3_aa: CASSPRGGLRDEQFF

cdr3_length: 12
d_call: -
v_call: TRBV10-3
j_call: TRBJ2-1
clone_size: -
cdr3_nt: TGTGCCATCAGTGGGAGGGGTGGTGAGCAGTTCTTC
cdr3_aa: CAISGRGGEQFF

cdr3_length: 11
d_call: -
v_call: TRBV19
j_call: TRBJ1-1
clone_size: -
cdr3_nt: TGTGCCAGTAGTTCGGTTCGATCGGCTTTCTTT
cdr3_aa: CASSSVRSAFF

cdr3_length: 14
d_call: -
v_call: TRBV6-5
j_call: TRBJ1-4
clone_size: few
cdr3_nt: TGTGCCAGCAGTTACTCCTTAAGGAATGAAAAACTGTTTTTT
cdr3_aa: CASSYSLRNEKLFF

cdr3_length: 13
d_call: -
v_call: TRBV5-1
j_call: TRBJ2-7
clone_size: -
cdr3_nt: TGCGCCAGCAGCTTATCGGGCAGGGCCGAGCAGTACTTC
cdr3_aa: CASSLSGRAEQYF

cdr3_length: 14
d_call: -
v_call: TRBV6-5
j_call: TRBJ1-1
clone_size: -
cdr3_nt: TGTGCCGGTACTCCCGCAGGGGCCAACACTGAAGCTTTCTTT
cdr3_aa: CAGTPAGANTEAFF

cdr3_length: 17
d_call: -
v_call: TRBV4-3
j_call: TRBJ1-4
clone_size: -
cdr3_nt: TGCGCCAGCAGCCACCTCTCGACCGGGACCGAGAATGAAAAACTGTTTTTT
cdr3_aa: CASSHLSTGTENEKLFF

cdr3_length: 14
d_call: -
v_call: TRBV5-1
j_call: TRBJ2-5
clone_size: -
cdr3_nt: TGCGCCAGCAGCCCGGTCGCGGGTCAGGAGACCCAGTACTTC
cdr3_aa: CASSPVAGQETQYF

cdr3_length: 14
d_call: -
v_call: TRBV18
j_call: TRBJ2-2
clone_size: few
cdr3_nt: TGTGCCAGCTCACCACCGTCCCTGACCGGGGAGCTGTTTTTT
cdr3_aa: CASSPPSLTGELFF

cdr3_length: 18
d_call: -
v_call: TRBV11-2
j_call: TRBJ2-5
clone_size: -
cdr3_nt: TGTGCCAGCAGCTTGGGGGGGCTCTCCGGGGCGGTCGGAGAGACCCAGTACTTC
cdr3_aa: CASSLGGLSGAVGETQYF

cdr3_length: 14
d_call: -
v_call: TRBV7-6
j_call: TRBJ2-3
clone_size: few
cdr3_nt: TGTGCCAGCAGCTTAGAAGGACGCACAGATACGCAGTATTTT
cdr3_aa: CASSLEGRTDTQYF

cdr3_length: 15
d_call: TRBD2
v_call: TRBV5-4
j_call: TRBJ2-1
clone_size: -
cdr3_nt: TGTGCCAGCAGCCTAACTAGCGGGAGTTACAATGAGCAGTTCTTC
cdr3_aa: CASSLTSGSYNEQFF

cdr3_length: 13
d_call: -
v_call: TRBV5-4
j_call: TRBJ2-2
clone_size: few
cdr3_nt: TGTGCCAGCAGCTTGGATGAGACCGGGGAGCTGTTTTTT
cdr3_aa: CASSLDETGELFF

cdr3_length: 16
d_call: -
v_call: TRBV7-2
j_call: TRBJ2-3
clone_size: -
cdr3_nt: TGTGCCAGCAGCTATCCGGTTGGCTTAAGAACAGATACGCAGTATTTT
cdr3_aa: CASSYPVGLRTDTQYF

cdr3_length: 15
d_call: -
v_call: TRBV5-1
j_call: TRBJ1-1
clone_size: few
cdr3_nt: TGCGCCAGCAGCTCTGGCCGAGGGCAGAACACTGAAGCTTTCTTT
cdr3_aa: CASSSGRGQNTEAFF

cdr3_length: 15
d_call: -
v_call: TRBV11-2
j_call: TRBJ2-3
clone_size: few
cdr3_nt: TGTGCCAGCAGAATTTACCGGCGCGGGGCAGATACGCAGTATTTT
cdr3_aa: CASRIYRRGADTQYF

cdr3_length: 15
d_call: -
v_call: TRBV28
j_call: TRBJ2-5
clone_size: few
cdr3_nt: TGTGCCAGCAGTTCTCCCCTTAAGGATCAAGAGACCCAGTACTTC
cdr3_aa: CASSSPLKDQETQYF

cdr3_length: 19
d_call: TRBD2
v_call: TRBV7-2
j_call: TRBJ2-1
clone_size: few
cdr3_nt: TGTGCCAGCAGCTTAACTGGCGCGTCACGACTAGCGGGAGTCTCTGAGCAGTTCTTC
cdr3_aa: CASSLTGASRLAGVSEQFF

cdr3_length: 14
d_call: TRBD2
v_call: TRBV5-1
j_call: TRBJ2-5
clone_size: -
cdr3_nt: TGCGCCAGCAGCCGGGGGGAATACCAAGAGACCCAGTACTTC
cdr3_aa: CASSRGEYQETQYF

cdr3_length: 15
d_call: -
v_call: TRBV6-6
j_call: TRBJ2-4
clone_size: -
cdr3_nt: TGTGCCAGCAGATCCGAAAGGGGGGCCAAAAACATTCAGTACTTC
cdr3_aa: CASRSERGAKNIQYF

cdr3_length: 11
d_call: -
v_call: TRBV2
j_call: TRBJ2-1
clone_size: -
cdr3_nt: TGTGCCAGCGATAGAGACAATGAGCAGTTCTTC
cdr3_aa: CASDRDNEQFF

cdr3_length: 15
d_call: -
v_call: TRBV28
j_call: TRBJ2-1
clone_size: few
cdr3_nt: TGTGCCAGCAGCTCCCCCGGGACACCTTACAATGAGCAGTTCTTC
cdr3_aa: CASSSPGTPYNEQFF

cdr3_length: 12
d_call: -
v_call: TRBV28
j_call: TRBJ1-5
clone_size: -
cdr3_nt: TGTGCCAGCAGTTCTGGGCGGAAGCCCCAGCATTTT
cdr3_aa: CASSSGRKPQHF